Listed here is a single T cell receptor (beta chain). Per the study methods: Amplification from reference gene primers served as the basis for estimated nucleated cell counts. Measured with immunoSEQ multiplex PCR; TCRdb has only the in-frame clones, and not every one. V, J and clone size were drawn from that table, and D and trimming were deduced from the DNA. The sample has around 250,000 clones, about 91% seen once. This sample was taken from a study of blood T cell repertoires in COVID-19. Study-wide context: The cDNA or gDNA used as material had been derived from T cells, B-cell-depleted T cells, or PBMCs.

Recruitment covered roughly 24 US areas and drew participants whose ages spanned roughly 18 to 90 years. The CDR3 extends over 16 amino acids. Germline values: CDR1 SGHTA, CDR2 FQGNSA. V dropped 5 bases and J dropped 3; count of bases not matched to a gene: 8. What was sequenced was PBMCs or T cells enriched from blood (not recorded which). The receptor's source is a human donor in a cohort exposed to, infected with or recovered from COVID-19 (not recorded which). The donor label of this sample is uncertain. The chain joins TRBV7-2 to TRBJ2-2; 8 bases fit TRBD1. The CDR3 coding sequence is TGTGCCAGCAGCCTTGCCAGGGGGCGCGACACCGGGGAGCTGTTTTTT. It encodes CASSLARGRDTGELFF.